The 10 T cell receptor beta chains below come from one sample, sequenced in a study of OX40 agonist ivuxolimab in advanced cancers. Repertoires were generated with immunoSEQ multiplex PCR, while TCRdb's copy carries only in-frame clones and drops some. The sample comprises 15,000 to 20,000 clones, 60% to 80% of which are singletons, and about 17% rests with the top ten. The sequencing used CD4+ or CD8+ T cells sorted from blood, collected in a trial of the OX40 agonist ivuxolimab. Source of these receptors: an adult with an advanced solid tumor such as melanoma, head and neck, liver or kidney cancer.

The J gene is TRBJ1-5, the V gene TRBV30; no clear D gene. Per the germline V gene, CDR1 is GTSNPN and CDR2 is SVGIG (reference sequence). This CDR3 spans 13 amino acids. V gave up 0 bases and J gave up 4 bases, with 7 bases separating them. CDR3 region: CAWSVQINQPQHF. CDR3 DNA: TGTGCCTGGAGTGTACAGATTAATCAGCCCCAGCATTTT. Combining the CDR3 with reference TRBV30 and TRBJ1-5 gives the whole variable domain SQTIHQWPATLVQPVGSPLSLECTVEGTSNPNLYWYRQAAGRGLQLLFYSVGIGQISSEVPQNLSASRPQDRQFILSSKKLLLSDSGFYLCAWSVQINQPQHFGDGTRLSIL.

This clone was seen just once. The J gene is TRBJ2-7, the V gene TRBV15; possible D gene TRBD1, 5 bases. This CDR3 region has 15 residues. Germline V lookup: CDR1 LNHNV, CDR2 YYDKDF (reference sequence). Trimming stripped 4 bases from V and 2 bases from J, with 15 bases between. The CDR3 nucleotides are TGTGCCACCAGCACACGGACATCTCCACCCTACGAGCAGTACTTC. The encoded protein is CATSTRTSPPYEQYF.

This sequence joins TRBV11-1 and TRBJ2-7; no clear D gene. Trimming left V 1 base short and J 6 bases short, with 7 bases between. Germline lookup yields CDR1 SGHAT and CDR2 FQDESV (reference sequence). This CDR3 spans 12 amino acids. The DNA of the CDR3 is TGTGCCAGCAGCTTAGACCCCAGCGAGCAGTACTTC. It translates to CASSLDPSEQYF.

The V gene is TRBV11-3, the J gene TRBJ2-3; D is perhaps TRBD1 (5 bases). V lost 1 base and J 0 bases, leaving 8 bases between the germline ends. Germline loops: CDR1 SGHNT, CDR2 YENEEA. The CDR3 has 15 amino acids. The CDR3 nucleotides read TGTGCCAGCAGCTTAGGGGGCACTAGCACAGATACGCAGTATTTT. It yields the protein CASSLGGTSTDTQYF.

This clone was seen a single time. CDR3 in amino acids: CATRAAAPYEQYF. In DNA, the CDR3 is TGTGCCACCCGGGCCGCCGCCCCCTACGAGCAGTACTTC. This chain uses TRBV28 with TRBJ2-7; no reliable D call. The germline gives CDR1 MDHEN, CDR2 SYDVKM. Trimming shortened V by 10 bases and J by 2 bases, and 15 bases separated the two germline ends. The CDR3 consists of 13 residues.

This clone is medium-sized by share. This chain joins TRBV27 and TRBJ2-7; D is uncertain. From germline, CDR1 is MNHEY and CDR2 SMNVEV (reference sequence). V was pared by 1 base and J by 2 bases, with 12 bases between. The CDR3 has 15 amino acids. The CDR3 DNA sequence: TGTGCCAGCAGTTTATACTTTCGGTCTACCTACGAGCAGTACTTC. Residues: CASSLYFRSTYEQYF.

V and J are TRBV7-6 and TRBJ2-5; D gene unclear. This CDR3 comprises 13 residues. CDR1 and CDR2 (germline): SGHVS, FNYEAQ. The ends were cut back, 2 bases at V and 0 bases at J, with 4 bases in the middle. CDR3 sequence reads: CASSLLNQETQYF. CDR3 nucleotide sequence: TGTGCCAGCAGCTTATTAAACCAAGAGACCCAGTACTTC.

Turning to this clone: This may come from a read error, since a much larger clone is one base off. The chain joins TRBV6-5 to TRBJ2-7; the match to TRBD2 covers 7 bases. The germline gives CDR1 MNHEY, CDR2 SVGAGI. V was clipped by 6 bases and J by 2 bases; unmatched bases: 7. The CDR3 runs 14 residues. The CDR3 loop reads CASSRGVRTYEQYF. Written as DNA, the CDR3 is TGTGCCAGCAGCCGGGGGGTCAGGACCTACGAGCAGTACTTC.

V gene TRBV27 combines with J gene TRBJ2-7; D is perhaps TRBD1 or TRBD2 (5 bases each). The germline V and J ends were trimmed by 11 bases and 2 bases, with 13 bases remaining between them. Germline CDR1 MNHEY, CDR2 SMNVEV (reference sequence). The CDR3 covers 12 residues. CDR3 loop: CAVRGLTYEQYF. The CDR3 nucleotides are TGTGCCGTCCGGGGCTTGACCTACGAGCAGTACTTC.

The chain links TRBV6-5 to TRBJ1-1, with D maybe TRBD1 (5 bases). CDR3 length equals 14 residues. From germline, CDR1 is MNHEY and CDR2 SVGAGI. The germline V and J ends were trimmed by 5 bases and 0 bases, with 10 bases remaining between them. The CDR3 region is CASSPAQVNTEAFF. The CDR3 coding sequence is TGTGCCAGCAGTCCAGCACAGGTGAACACTGAAGCTTTCTTT.